A single sample gave rise to the 15 T cell receptor beta chains below, sequenced in a study of T cells in Graves' hyperthyroidism and ophthalmopathy. It was RNA transcripts that yielded the amplified TCR beta CDR3 regions. TCR CDR3 underwent first-round RT-PCR with the HTBI primer set. TCRdb ran MiXCR on the multiplex PCR reads and lists one entry per CDR3 protein. The repertoire holds around 250,000 distinct CDR3 sequences, with around 25% as singletons. Material: blood. The receptors originated from a woman between 40 and 50 years old with Graves' ophthalmopathy.

This clonotype was found many times. The chain links TRBV24-1 to TRBJ2-3; 10 nucleotides agree with TRBD2. V trimming: 4 bases; J trimming: 1 base; junction bases outside the gene matches: 7. The CDR3 covers 17 residues. Germline lookup yields CDR1 KGHDR and CDR2 SFDVKD. CDR3 DNA: TGTGCCACCAGTGAGAGCGGGAGGGCCTCAGGCACAGATACGCAGTATTTT. Translating gives CATSESGRASGTDTQYF.

Many counts were recorded for this clonotype. V usage is TRBV6-2 or TRBV6-3 and J usage is TRBJ2-7, with unresolved D. Trimming took off 6 bases at V and 3 bases at J, with 6 bases between the two ends. Germline V gene data show CDR1 as MNHEY and CDR2 as SVGEGT. The CDR3 has 11 amino acids. The CDR3 loop reads CASSKGYEQYF. CDR3 in DNA: TGTGCCAGCAGCAAGGGCTACGAGCAGTACTTC.

This clonotype was recorded at least ten times. V is TRBV27 and J is TRBJ2-5, with D maybe TRBD2 (6 bases). There are 16 residues in the CDR3. In germline, CDR1 is MNHEY, CDR2 SMNVEV (reference sequence). Deletions cut 6 bases from V and 4 bases from J, with 21 bases between. The CDR3 reads CASSPKAGQGGETQYF. CDR3 DNA: TGTGCCAGCAGCCCAAAGGCAGGGCAGGGAGGAGAGACCCAGTACTTC.

This clonotype has ten or more counts. The chain uses TRBV28 and TRBJ2-7; D possibly corresponds to TRBD1 (5 bases). The V end was cut by 2 bases, the J end by 6 bases, with 14 bases between. The CDR3 totals 14 residues. CDR1 and CDR2 from the germline V gene are MDHEN and SYDVKM. The CDR3 DNA sequence: TGTGCCAGCAGTTTAAGTGACAGACCCCTCGAGCAGTACTTC. As protein: CASSLSDRPLEQYF.

This clonotype was observed many times. One end of the junction does not line up with germline, which may come from a read error. The chain uses TRBV6-1 and TRBJ2-7, with D possibly matching TRBD2 (6 bases). The CDR3 has 15 residues. CDR1 MNHNS and CDR2 SASEGT come from the germline V gene. The chain's CDR3 is CASREAPQRAYEQYF. The CDR3, as DNA: TGTGCCAGCAGGGAAGCCCCCCAGCGGGCCTACGAGCAGTACTTC.

The V and J genes are TRBV20-1 and TRBJ2-7, with 10 bases identical to TRBD1. This CDR3 spans 17 amino acids. Germline lookup yields CDR1 DFQATT and CDR2 SNEGSKA (reference sequence). The ends lost 0 bases at V and 0 bases at J; junction bases unmatched: 8. The CDR3 loop is CSARDPMTGGFSYEQYF. Written as DNA, the CDR3 is TGCAGTGCTAGAGATCCCATGACAGGGGGCTTCTCCTACGAGCAGTACTTC.

There are many counts of this clonotype. The V and J genes are TRBV4-2 and TRBJ2-7, with 9 bases matching TRBD2. The CDR3 spans 17 residues. J lost 0 bases, V lost 2 bases, and 8 bases had no gene match. Germline V CDR1 and CDR2: LGHNA, YNFKEQ. The CDR3 loop reads CASSQSEREASSYEQYF. The DNA for the CDR3 is TGTGCCAGCAGCCAATCTGAGCGGGAGGCAAGCTCCTACGAGCAGTACTTC.

This clonotype appeared many times. A much larger clone lies one base from this, so it may be a read error. This CDR3 reads CASSYPIGKSSGLQPQHF. Here the CDR3 DNA reads TGTGCCAGCAGTTACCCGATTGGGAAGAGTAGCGGGCTTCAGCCCCAGCATTTT. The chain carries TRBV6-2 or TRBV6-3 and TRBJ1-5; D ambiguous. The V and J ends lost 2 bases and 6 bases respectively, with 23 bases between them. This CDR3 is 18 amino acids long. Looked up from germline, CDR1 is MNHEY and CDR2 is SVGEGT.

This clonotype showed up many times. The chain uses TRBV20-1 and TRBJ1-1; 9 nucleotides agree with TRBD1. This CDR3 has 13 amino acids. The germline V gene has CDR1 DFQATT and CDR2 SNEGSKA (reference sequence). V was pared by 4 bases and J by 5 bases, with 5 bases of the junction left unmatched. The DNA of the CDR3 is TGCAGTGCTATCAGGACAGGGGCTACTGAAGCTTTCTTT. Translation gives CSAIRTGATEAFF.

V and J are TRBV7-2 and TRBJ1-1; D uncertain. Trimming took off 5 bases at V and 1 base at J, with 8 bases between the two ends. The CDR3 spans 13 residues. CDR1 and CDR2 (germline): SGHTA, FQGNSA. CDR3 region: CASSDRRNTEAFF. CDR3 bases: TGTGCCAGCAGCGATAGAAGGAACACTGAAGCTTTCTTT.

V and J are TRBV5-1 and TRBJ2-7, with 11 positions matching TRBD2. Germline V gene lookup returns CDR1 SGHRS and CDR2 YFSETQ. The CDR3 is 15 amino acids. With V trimmed by 2 bases and J by 9 bases, 10 bases remained unmatched. The CDR3 coding sequence is TGCGCCAGCAGCTTAACCGGGACTAGCGGCACTGGGCAGTACTTC. Translated, it gives CASSLTGTSGTGQYF.

This clonotype was detected many times. The V and J genes are TRBV19 and TRBJ1-1; weak D call: TRBD1 (5 bases). The CDR3 extends over 14 amino acids. Germline CDR1 reads LNHDA; CDR2 reads SQIVND (reference sequence). The V end lost 3 bases, the J end lost 1 base, and 9 bases lay between the germline ends. The CDR3 nucleotides read TGTGCCAGTAGTATCTATGGGGGGAACACTGAAGCTTTCTTT. This gives the protein CASSIYGGNTEAFF.

The chain joins TRBV5-1 to TRBJ1-2; 8 bases are shared with TRBD1. This CDR3 is built from 14 residues. The J segment lost 4 bases and the V segment lost 3 bases, leaving 5 bases of the junction unmatched. Germline V gene sequence: CDR1 SGHRS, CDR2 YFSETQ. The CDR3 bases are TGCGCCAGCAGCTCGCTTACAGGGGGCTATGGCTACACCTTC. Protein product: CASSSLTGGYGYTF.

The rearrangement links TRBV5-1 to TRBJ1-3; no clear D. The V and J ends lost 4 bases and 2 bases respectively, with 4 bases between them. Germline values: CDR1 SGHRS, CDR2 YFSETQ. The CDR3 length is 12 residues. CDR3 DNA: TGCGCCAGCAGCAACACTGGAAACACCATATATTTT. Translation: CASSNTGNTIYF. The variable domain in full, completed from reference TRBV5-1 and TRBJ1-3, reads KAGVTQTPRYLIKTRGQQVTLSCSPISGHRSVSWYQQTPGQGLQFLFEYFSETQRNKGNFPGRFSGRQFSNSRSEMNVSTLELGDSALYLCASSNTGNTIYFGEGSWLTVV.

This clonotype occurred many times. The chain recombines TRBV14 with TRBJ1-1; tentatively, D is TRBD1 (6 bases). V was trimmed by 1 base and J by 2 bases, leaving 17 bases between them. The CDR3 contains 17 residues. Germline V gene data show CDR1 as SGHDN and CDR2 as FVKESK. The CDR3, as DNA: TGTGCCAGCAGCCAAGTTGGGGGCTTAAGGAGCAACACTGAAGCTTTCTTT. Protein product: CASSQVGGLRSNTEAFF.